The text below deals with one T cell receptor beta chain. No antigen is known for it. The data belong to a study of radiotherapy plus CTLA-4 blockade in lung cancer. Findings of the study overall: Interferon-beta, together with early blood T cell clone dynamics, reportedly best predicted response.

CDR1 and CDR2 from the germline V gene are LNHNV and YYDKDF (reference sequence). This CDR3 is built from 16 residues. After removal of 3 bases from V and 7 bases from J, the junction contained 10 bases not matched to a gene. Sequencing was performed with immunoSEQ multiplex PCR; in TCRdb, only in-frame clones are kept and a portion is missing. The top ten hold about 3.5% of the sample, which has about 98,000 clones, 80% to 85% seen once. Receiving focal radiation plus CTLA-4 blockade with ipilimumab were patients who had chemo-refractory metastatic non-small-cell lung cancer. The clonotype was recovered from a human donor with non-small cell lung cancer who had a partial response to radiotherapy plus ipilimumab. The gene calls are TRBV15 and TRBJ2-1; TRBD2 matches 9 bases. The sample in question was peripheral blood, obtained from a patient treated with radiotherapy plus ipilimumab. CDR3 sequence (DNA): TGTGCCACCAGCAGTGAACCTAGCGGGAAGGCAAATGAGCAGTTCTTC. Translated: CATSSEPSGKANEQFF.